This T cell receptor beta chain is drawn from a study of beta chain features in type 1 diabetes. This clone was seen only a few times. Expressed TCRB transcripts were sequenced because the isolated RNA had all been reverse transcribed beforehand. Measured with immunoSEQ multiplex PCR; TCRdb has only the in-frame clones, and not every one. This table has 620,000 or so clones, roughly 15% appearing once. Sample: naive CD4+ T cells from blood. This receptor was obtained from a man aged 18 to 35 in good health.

The CDR3 sequence is CASSLAAGGVNEQFF. CDR3 DNA sequence: TGCGCCAGCAGCTTGGCGGCGGGAGGAGTGAATGAGCAGTTCTTC. The chain has TRBV5-1 and TRBJ2-1, with 8 bases aligning to TRBD2. The length of the CDR3 is 15 residues. Germline V gene data show CDR1 as SGHRS and CDR2 as YFSETQ. V was pared by 0 bases and J by 7 bases, with 6 bases of the junction left unmatched. The complete variable domain, with remaining parts taken from reference TRBV5-1 and TRBJ2-1, reads KAGVTQTPRYLIKTRGQQVTLSCSPISGHRSVSWYQQTPGQGLQFLFEYFSETQRNKGNFPGRFSGRQFSNSRSEMNVSTLELGDSALYLCASSLAAGGVNEQFFGPGTRLTVL.